These 28 T cell receptor beta chains share one sample of origin, sequenced in a study of blood T cell repertoires in COVID-19. Clones were read by immunoSEQ multiplex PCR, and TCRdb kept only the in-frame ones, dropping some. The sample contains 170,000 or so clones, approximately 88% of which appear only once. Source material: peripheral blood. Receptors were obtained from an older woman with acute or convalescent COVID-19.

As regards this clone: At one end, the junction sequence differs from germline, possibly due to a read error. The chain joins TRBV6-2 or TRBV6-3 to TRBJ2-5; a possible D gene is TRBD1 (6 bases). The germline V gene has CDR1 MNHEY and CDR2 SVGEGT. CDR3 length equals 11 residues. CDR3 DNA: TGTGCCAGCAGTTACCCCAGGGGTTTGGACTTC. Protein sequence: CASSYPRGLDF.

This clone was recorded a few times. The chain couples TRBV24-1 to TRBJ1-1; D might be TRBD1 (5 bases). Germline-derived CDR1 and CDR2 are KGHDR and SFDVKD. The CDR3 spans 17 residues. V shed 8 bases and J shed 1 base, with 22 bases lying between them. Written as DNA, the CDR3 is TGTGCCACCATGGGGATGAGGAGACCCGGGGGGAACACTGAAGCTTTCTTT. This encodes CATMGMRRPGGNTEAFF.

The rearrangement uses TRBV3-1 (or the pseudogene TRBV3-2) and TRBJ1-1; no definite D call. Germline V gene sequence: CDR1 LGHDT, CDR2 YNNKEL (reference sequence). The V and J ends lost 1 base and 7 bases respectively, with 4 bases between them. The CDR3 runs to 11 residues. CDR3: CASSQANEAFF. For the CDR3, the DNA is TGTGCCAGCAGCCAAGCTAATGAAGCTTTCTTT.

The CDR3 is CASSRAGQGAGYGYTF. The CDR3, as DNA: TGTGCCAGCAGCCGCGCGGGTCAGGGGGCCGGGTATGGCTACACCTTC. V gene TRBV14 combines with J gene TRBJ1-2; 8 bases are a match to TRBD1. Looked up from germline, CDR1 is SGHDN and CDR2 is FVKESK. There are 16 residues in the CDR3. The ends lost 4 bases at V and 5 bases at J; junction bases unmatched: 12.

This clone was seen a single time. The same CDR3 arises from other DNA sequences in this sample as well. The rearrangement joins TRBV5-1 to TRBJ1-4; D might be TRBD1 (5 bases). V dropped 0 bases and J dropped 8 bases, with 11 bases sitting between them. The CDR3 contains 14 residues. The germline V gene has CDR1 SGHRS and CDR2 YFSETQ. CDR3 coding DNA: TGCGCCAGCAGCTTGGGGCAGGGTGGAGAAAAACTGTTTTTT. Translation: CASSLGQGGEKLFF.

The chain uses TRBV19 and TRBJ1-4; D possibly corresponds to TRBD1 (5 bases). The V gene lost 6 bases and the J gene lost 15 bases, with 26 bases spanning the gap. The CDR3 length is 15 residues. Germline values: CDR1 LNHDA, CDR2 SQIVND (reference sequence). The CDR3 DNA is TGTGCCAGTAGCCCATCCGACGGACACCGCCTAGGGTTGTTTTTT. Translating it yields CASSPSDGHRLGLFF.

The V call is TRBV3-1 (or the pseudogene TRBV3-2), the J call TRBJ1-2; TRBD1 aligns across 8 bases. V shed 2 bases and J 3 bases; nucleotides not matched to a gene: 11. From germline, CDR1 is LGHDT and CDR2 YNNKEL (reference sequence). The CDR3 totals 17 residues. CDR3 nucleotide sequence: TGTGCCAGCAGCCAAAGGGGGACAGGAGAGAGGGACTATGGCTACACCTTC. Translation gives CASSQRGTGERDYGYTF.

This clone was seen a single time. Other DNA sequences in this sample translate to the same CDR3. The rearrangement joins TRBV28 to TRBJ1-5; 7 nucleotides match TRBD1. This CDR3 region has 22 residues. V trimming: 3 bases; J trimming: 0 bases; junction bases outside the gene matches: 23. Germline V lookup: CDR1 MDHEN, CDR2 SYDVKM. The CDR3 reads CASSLPGQLSTGVQNSNQPQHF. The CDR3 DNA reads as TGTGCCAGCAGTTTGCCGGGACAGCTCTCAACAGGGGTTCAAAATAGCAATCAGCCCCAGCATTTT.

This clone was picked up a small number of times. This chain connects TRBV15 to TRBJ1-2, with TRBD1 matching over 7 bases. The CDR3 is 20 residues long. V shed 0 bases and J 0 bases; nucleotides not matched to a gene: 16. Germline assignment: CDR1 LNHNV and CDR2 YYDKDF (reference sequence). The CDR3 reads CATSRDRWTGLTPANYGYTF. The CDR3 DNA reads TGTGCCACCAGCAGAGATAGGTGGACAGGCCTAACCCCTGCTAACTATGGCTACACCTTC.

This clone has more than one count but fewer than ten. This chain links TRBV7-9 with TRBJ2-2, with D possibly matching TRBD1 (6 bases). V was pared by 6 bases and J by 1 base, with 15 bases between. CDR1 and CDR2 from the germline V gene are SEHNR and FQNEAQ (reference sequence). The CDR3 runs 16 residues. The CDR3 nucleotides read TGTGCCAGCAGTTCCCGGACAGATAGGAACACCGGGGAGCTGTTTTTT. Translation: CASSSRTDRNTGELFF.

The chain recombines TRBV7-9 with TRBJ1-4; the match to TRBD1 covers 10 bases. Germline CDR1 SEHNR, CDR2 FQNEAQ (reference sequence). V dropped 5 bases and J dropped 7; count of bases not matched to a gene: 10. CDR3 length equals 16 residues. CDR3 nucleotide sequence: TGTGCCAGCAGCCTCGGGACAGGGGAGGAGGGTGAAAAACTGTTTTTT. Amino acids: CASSLGTGEEGEKLFF. The full variable domain, rest sourced from reference TRBV7-9 and TRBJ1-4, is DTGVSQNPRHKITKRGQNVTFRCDPISEHNRLYWYRQTLGQGPEFLTYFQNEAQLEKSRLLSDRFSAERPKGSFSTLEIQRTEQGDSAMYLCASSLGTGEEGEKLFFGSGTQLSVL.

The genes are TRBV19 and TRBJ2-3; D gene ambiguous. V dropped 9 bases and J dropped 5 bases, with 15 bases sitting between them. Germline CDR1 and CDR2: LNHDA and SQIVND (reference sequence). The length of the CDR3 is 13 residues. The CDR3 loop reads CARLRSLGDTQYF. The CDR3 DNA follows: TGTGCCAGGTTGAGAAGCCTCGGAGATACGCAGTATTTT.

The sample holds a few counts of this clone. This sequence joins TRBV15 and TRBJ2-7, with D perhaps TRBD2 (5 bases). CDR3 length: 15 residues. V was shortened by 0 bases and J by 6 bases, with 15 bases between the two germline ends. Germline CDR1 is LNHNV and CDR2 is YYDKDF (reference sequence). The DNA of the CDR3 is TGTGCCACCAGCAGAGATTTGAAGACTAACCGCGAGCAGTACTTC. Translation gives CATSRDLKTNREQYF.

The CDR3: CASSANRGLETQYF. The CDR3 DNA is TGTGCCAGCAGTGCCAACAGGGGGCTAGAGACCCAGTACTTC. The chain uses TRBV27 and TRBJ2-5; the match to TRBD1 covers 9 bases. Germline lookup yields CDR1 MNHEY and CDR2 SMNVEV (reference sequence). The CDR3 is 14 amino acids. J was trimmed by 4 bases and V by 5 bases; bases with no gene match: 5.

The chain is built from TRBV27 and TRBJ1-1; 9 bases align to TRBD1. Trimming cost V 3 bases and J 6 bases; bases outside gene matches: 8. The CDR3 runs 15 residues. The germline gives CDR1 MNHEY, CDR2 SMNVEV (reference sequence). This CDR3 reads CASSLRTGATAEAFF. DNA for the CDR3: TGTGCCAGCAGTTTGAGGACAGGGGCAACAGCTGAAGCTTTCTTT.

The chain employs TRBV19 and TRBJ2-2, with 9 bases identical to TRBD1. V dropped 4 bases and J dropped 4; count of bases not matched to a gene: 4. CDR3 length: 15 residues. Per germline, CDR1 LNHDA and CDR2 SQIVND (reference sequence). CDR3 nucleotide sequence: TGTGCCAGTAGTACAGGACAGGGGCCCACCGGGGAGCTGTTTTTT. This codes for CASSTGQGPTGELFF.

The chain carries TRBV7-2 and TRBJ2-7; the D gene is possibly TRBD2 (7 bases). Germline-derived CDR1 and CDR2 are SGHTA and FQGNSA. The V gene lost 5 bases and the J gene lost 2 bases, with 19 bases spanning the gap. This CDR3 has 16 amino acids. The CDR3 is CASSLTGAGAPYEQYF. The CDR3 nucleotides read TGTGCCAGCAGCCTCACGGGTGCGGGGGCGCCCTACGAGCAGTACTTC.

The chain carries TRBV5-1 and TRBJ1-1, with 10 positions matching TRBD1. The CDR3 is 14 amino acids. J was trimmed by 5 bases and V by 4 bases; bases with no gene match: 5. Germline CDR1 is SGHRS and CDR2 is YFSETQ. In DNA form, the CDR3 reads TGCGCCAGCAGCCTGACAGGGGGCTGGACTGAAGCTTTCTTT. Translation gives CASSLTGGWTEAFF. The whole variable domain, filled in from reference TRBV5-1 and TRBJ1-1, reads KAGVTQTPRYLIKTRGQQVTLSCSPISGHRSVSWYQQTPGQGLQFLFEYFSETQRNKGNFPGRFSGRQFSNSRSEMNVSTLELGDSALYLCASSLTGGWTEAFFGQGTRLTVV.

V gene TRBV19 combines with J gene TRBJ1-1; 9 nucleotides align to TRBD1. The CDR3 length is 15 residues. Trimming at V came to 3 bases and at J to 3 bases, leaving 5 bases not matched to a gene. Germline values: CDR1 LNHDA, CDR2 SQIVND (reference sequence). CDR3 sequence reads: CASSMGQGKDTEAFF. The DNA of the CDR3 is TGTGCCAGTAGTATGGGACAGGGCAAAGACACTGAAGCTTTCTTT.

The rearrangement joins TRBV13 to TRBJ1-2; weak D call: TRBD1 (5 bases). Trimming removed 4 bases from V and 6 bases from J, with 15 bases in between. Per the germline V gene, CDR1 is PRHDT and CDR2 is FYEKMQ (reference sequence). The CDR3 covers 14 residues. CDR3 in amino acids: CASSSTGGYNGYTF. The CDR3 nucleotides are TGTGCCAGCAGCTCCACCGGGGGGTATAATGGCTACACCTTC.

Only a few counts were recorded for this clone. The chain combines TRBV3-1 (or the pseudogene TRBV3-2) with TRBJ2-1, with TRBD1 identical over 7 bases. V lost 3 bases and J lost 2; bases outside the gene matches: 1. The CDR3 has 14 amino acids. CDR1 and CDR2 (germline): LGHDT, YNNKEL (reference sequence). The CDR3 sequence is CASSHGQAYNEQFF. The CDR3 DNA reads as TGTGCCAGCAGCCATGGACAGGCCTACAATGAGCAGTTCTTC.

J is TRBJ1-1 and V is TRBV6-4; 8 nucleotides agree with TRBD1. The CDR3 contains 14 residues. The J segment lost 4 bases and the V segment lost 6 bases, leaving 7 bases of the junction unmatched. The V gene's germline CDR1 is MRHNA and CDR2 SNTAGT. The CDR3 DNA is TGTGCCAGCAGGGACAGGGCTAGCGGCACTGAAGCTTTCTTT. It translates to CASRDRASGTEAFF.

The chain is built from TRBV5-1 and TRBJ2-3, with 8 bases identical to TRBD1. The CDR3 is 14 amino acids. V trimming: 0 bases; J trimming: 4 bases; junction bases outside the gene matches: 1. The germline V gene encodes CDR1 SGHRS and CDR2 YFSETQ. The CDR3 region is CASSLVQGADTQYF. For the CDR3, the DNA is TGCGCCAGCAGCTTGGTACAGGGGGCAGATACGCAGTATTTT.

This chain joins TRBV3-1 (or the pseudogene TRBV3-2) and TRBJ1-1, with 7 positions matching TRBD1. Germline CDR1 is LGHDT and CDR2 is YNNKEL (reference sequence). CDR3 size: 14 residues. V shed 6 bases and J 0 bases; nucleotides not matched to a gene: 4. This CDR3 is CASSRQGMNTEAFF. The CDR3 nucleotides are TGTGCCAGCAGTCGACAGGGAATGAACACTGAAGCTTTCTTT.

V usage is TRBV6-5 and J usage is TRBJ1-1; no definite D call. Trimming stripped 0 bases from V and 1 base from J, with 9 bases between. Germline-derived CDR1 and CDR2 are MNHEY and SVGAGI. This CDR3 spans 15 amino acids. The CDR3 region has the DNA TGTGCCAGCAGTTACTCGAGGCGCACGAACACTGAAGCTTTCTTT. Amino acid sequence: CASSYSRRTNTEAFF.

This chain joins TRBV5-8 and TRBJ1-1; TRBD1 agrees at 10 bases. The CDR3 is made up of 16 amino acids. The junction had 8 bases not matched to a gene; V was cut back by 1 base and J by 5 bases. The germline gives CDR1 SGHTS, CDR2 YDEGEE. The CDR3 region is CASSLILGTGDTEAFF. The CDR3 nucleotides are TGTGCCAGCAGCTTGATACTTGGGACAGGGGATACTGAAGCTTTCTTT.

The chain combines TRBV10-3 with TRBJ1-4; a possible D gene is TRBD1 (5 bases). Trimming removed 0 bases from V and 8 bases from J, with 13 bases in between. The CDR3 loop spans 15 amino acids. Germline loops: CDR1 ENHRY, CDR2 SYGVKD. CDR3 loop: CAISESGGVREKLFF. The CDR3, as DNA: TGTGCCATCAGTGAGTCTGGAGGGGTGCGCGAAAAACTGTTTTTT.

The V and J genes are TRBV7-8 and TRBJ1-4; D may be TRBD1 (5 bases). Germline V CDR1 and CDR2: SGHVS, FQNEAQ. The CDR3 loop spans 16 amino acids. The V gene lost 3 bases and the J gene lost 0 bases, with 11 bases spanning the gap. CDR3 protein: CASSLGGFPTNEKLFF. Here the CDR3 DNA reads TGTGCCAGCAGCTTGGGGGGGTTCCCAACTAATGAAAAACTGTTTTTT.